This T cell receptor (beta chain) is from a study of cytotoxic CD8 clonotypes in ibrutinib-treated CLL. The germline V gene encodes CDR1 SQVTM and CDR2 ANQGSEA. This CDR3 is 17 amino acids long. The V end was cut by 1 base, the J end by 0 bases, with 19 bases between. Some clones are missing from TCRdb's copy, which holds only in-frame ones; the method was immunoSEQ multiplex PCR. The sample holds about 69,000 clones, 80% seen once. The specimen comprised PBMCs, sampled at disease progression, from a patient treated with ibrutinib. This TCR came from a human donor with chronic lymphocytic leukemia. This chain joins TRBV29-1 and TRBJ2-7; D unresolved. CDR3 nucleotides: TGCAGCGTTGAAGGATCACTGGTGCAGGAAGGCTCCTACGAGCAGTACTTC. The encoded protein is CSVEGSLVQEGSYEQYF.